The clone carrying this T cell receptor (beta chain) was recorded at least ten times. This sample stems from a study of response to subunit inactivated influenza vaccine. TCRdb analysed the RT-PCR reads with MiXCR anew, one entry per CDR3 protein. Here the sample spans some 160,000 distinct CDR3 sequences, 11% being singletons. The CDR3 has 16 residues. Trimming at V came to 2 bases and at J to 8 bases, leaving 5 bases not matched to a gene. The germline V gene encodes CDR1 ENHRY and CDR2 SYGVKD. The sequence was obtained from a man between 45 and 60 years old who received an inactivated influenza vaccine. This sequence joins TRBV10-3 and TRBJ1-6, with 11 bases matching TRBD1. The starting material was non-naive T cells sorted from PBMCs, obtained 40 to 50 days after vaccination. The CDR3 DNA follows: TGTGCCATCAGTGAGCCCCGGACAGGGGGCGATTCACCCCTCCACTTT. Protein sequence: CAISEPRTGGDSPLHF.